A single sample is the source of the 7 T cell receptor beta chains below, sequenced in a study of control samples from healthy donors and cancer patients. The assay was immunoSEQ multiplex PCR, and TCRdb's table has in-frame clones only and misses some. This table holds 110,000 or so clones, about 83% found once. The sample comprised blood. The receptors were gathered from a woman between 50 and 59 years old in good health.

Ten or more counts support this clone. The gene calls are TRBV2 and TRBJ1-2; possibly TRBD1 for D (6 bases). The germline V gene has CDR1 SNHLY and CDR2 FYNNEI. The CDR3 loop spans 14 amino acids. Between the trimmed V and J ends, which lost 6 bases and 7 bases, there was a span of 18 bases. For the CDR3, the DNA is TGTGCCAGCAGGTCGGGGGGCAGGATGAGTGGCTACACCTTC. This translates into CASRSGGRMSGYTF. The full variable domain, rest sourced from reference TRBV2 and TRBJ1-2, is EPEVTQTPSHQVTQMGQEVILRCVPISNHLYFYWYRQILGQKVEFLVSFYNNEISEKSEIFDDQFSVERPDGSNFTLKIRSTKLEDSAMYFCASRSGGRMSGYTFGSGTRLTVV.

The V gene is TRBV5-4, the J gene TRBJ2-7; D is unclear. The CDR3 has 13 amino acids. Trimming pared 3 bases from V and 5 bases from J, leaving 12 bases between. Germline values: CDR1 SGHNT, CDR2 YYREEE (reference sequence). The CDR3 DNA sequence: TGTGCCAGCAGCTCCTTCGGGCAGGACGAGCAGTACTTC. It specifies CASSSFGQDEQYF.

The chain links TRBV3-1 (or the pseudogene TRBV3-2) to TRBJ2-7, with 8 positions matching TRBD1. This CDR3 has 13 residues. Germline V lookup: CDR1 LGHDT, CDR2 YNNKEL (reference sequence). V shed 5 bases, J shed 6 bases, and the junction held 6 bases outside the gene matches. The CDR3 here is CASSAGQGTEQYF. The CDR3 nucleotides are TGTGCCAGCAGCGCCGGACAGGGAACCGAGCAGTACTTC.

The J gene is TRBJ2-5, the V gene TRBV20-1, with D possibly TRBD1 on 7 matching bases. The CDR3 runs to 14 residues. The V end was cut by 3 bases, the J end by 9 bases, with 20 bases between. Germline CDR1 and CDR2: DFQATT and SNEGSKA (reference sequence). CDR3 loop: CSASGGGGARAQYF. The CDR3 DNA reads as TGCAGTGCTAGTGGTGGAGGGGGCGCCCGGGCCCAGTACTTC.

V usage is TRBV7-3 and J usage is TRBJ2-2, with 7 positions matching TRBD1. This CDR3 region has 17 residues. CDR1 and CDR2 (germline): SGHTA, FQGTGA. V shed 2 bases and J 3 bases; nucleotides not matched to a gene: 9. The CDR3 DNA sequence: TGTGCCAGCAGCTTATGGACAGGCCCGGCGGACACCGGGGAGCTGTTTTTT. Protein sequence: CASSLWTGPADTGELFF.

The chain combines TRBV11-2 with TRBJ1-1; D gene unclear. The V gene's germline CDR1 is SGHAT and CDR2 FQNNGV. The CDR3 extends over 14 amino acids. Trimming shortened V by 1 base and J by 1 base, and 7 bases separated the two germline ends. CDR3 nucleotides: TGTGCCAGCAGCTTAGGCATGGGGAACACTGAAGCTTTCTTT. Amino acid sequence: CASSLGMGNTEAFF.

The rearrangement links TRBV4-3 to TRBJ2-2, with 8 bases identical to TRBD1. CDR1 and CDR2 from the germline V gene are LGHNA and YSLEER. With V trimmed by 4 bases and J by 8 bases, 6 bases remained unmatched. This CDR3 has 14 residues. The CDR3 region is CASSRQTGVGELFF. The CDR3 DNA reads as TGCGCCAGCAGCCGACAGACAGGGGTGGGGGAGCTGTTTTTT.